These 24 T cell receptor beta chains share one sample of origin, sequenced in a study of blood T cell repertoires in COVID-19. Sequencing was performed with immunoSEQ multiplex PCR; in TCRdb, only in-frame clones are kept and a portion is missing. Of more than 350,000 clones in the sample, 70% to 90% were seen once. Sequenced sample: peripheral blood. Receptor source: a woman in her 30s with COVID-19, enrolled during active disease.

This clone is a singleton in its sample. The V and J genes are TRBV6-5 and TRBJ1-5, with TRBD1 identical over 7 bases. The V and J ends lost 0 bases and 3 bases, in that order; junction bases with no gene match: 2. CDR1 and CDR2 from the germline V gene are MNHEY and SVGAGI. The CDR3 runs 15 residues. In nucleotides, the CDR3 is TGTGCCAGCAGTTACTCGACAGGGTACAATCAGCCCCAGCATTTT. It is translated as CASSYSTGYNQPQHF.

This clone was found once. The CDR3 loop reads CASSQQGGVSDTQYF. In DNA form, the CDR3 reads TGTGCCAGCTCACAGCAGGGGGGCGTGTCAGATACGCAGTATTTT. The J gene is TRBJ2-3, the V gene TRBV18; weak D call: TRBD1 (7 bases). In germline, CDR1 is KGHSH, CDR2 LQKENI. Deletions cut 4 bases from V and 4 bases from J, with 15 bases between. There are 15 residues in the CDR3.

The CDR3 sequence: CSVDFSGGMVDYTF. The CDR3 nucleotides are TGCAGCGTTGATTTTTCAGGAGGTATGGTCGACTACACCTTC. V and J are TRBV29-1 and TRBJ1-2, with D unclear. The CDR3 is made up of 14 amino acids. Germline CDR1 SQVTM, CDR2 ANQGSEA. V was trimmed by 3 bases and J by 10 bases, leaving 21 bases between them.

The chain uses TRBV28 and TRBJ1-2, with D tentatively TRBD1 (6 bases). V lost 5 bases to trimming and J lost 5 bases, with 12 bases between them. The CDR3 contains 13 residues. Germline CDR1 is MDHEN and CDR2 is SYDVKM. The CDR3 DNA reads as TGTGCCAGCAGTACAGACAGGTTATATGGCTACACCTTC. Its translation is CASSTDRLYGYTF.

The genes are TRBV2 and TRBJ2-3; TRBD2 matches 7 bases. This CDR3 is built from 15 residues. The V segment lost 4 bases and the J segment 0 bases; nucleotides outside the gene matches: 4. Germline CDR1 is SNHLY and CDR2 is FYNNEI. This chain's CDR3 is CASSGGGYSTDTQYF. CDR3 bases: TGTGCCAGCAGTGGGGGGGGGTATAGCACAGATACGCAGTATTTT.

The CDR3 sequence is CASSDTGGGVNEQFF. Here the CDR3 DNA reads TGCGCCAGCAGTGATACGGGGGGGGGCGTTAATGAGCAGTTCTTC. The chain links TRBV10-1 to TRBJ2-1, with 8 bases fitting TRBD2. Trimming at V came to 3 bases and at J to 7 bases, leaving 8 bases not matched to a gene. This CDR3 is built from 15 residues. The germline CDR1 and CDR2 sequences are WNHNN and SYGVQD (reference sequence).

The rearrangement uses TRBV24-1 and TRBJ2-3, with 8 bases lining up with TRBD1. The V and J ends lost 4 bases and 7 bases, in that order; junction bases with no gene match: 9. The CDR3 sequence is 15 residues long. CDR1 is KGHDR and CDR2 is SFDVKD in the germline V gene. The CDR3 nucleotides are TGTGCCACCAGTGAGCCCCAGGGGGCGGGATATACGCAGTATTTT. Translated: CATSEPQGAGYTQYF.

This clone showed up just once. V is TRBV6-6 and J is TRBJ2-7; 11 bases are a match to TRBD1. The CDR3 has 14 residues. J gave up 6 bases and V 6 bases, and 7 bases lay outside the gene matches. Germline V gene data show CDR1 as MNHNY and CDR2 as SVGAGI (reference sequence). CDR3 sequence reads: CASSGQGALGEQYF. The CDR3 coding sequence is TGTGCCAGCAGCGGACAGGGGGCGCTGGGCGAGCAGTACTTC.

The chain couples TRBV6-5 to TRBJ2-7; D gene ambiguous. V was clipped by 2 bases and J by 4 bases, with 9 bases between them. Germline V lookup: CDR1 MNHEY, CDR2 SVGAGI. The CDR3 runs 13 residues. The CDR3 reads CASSYGRFYEQYF. CDR3 sequence (DNA): TGTGCCAGCAGTTACGGGCGATTTTACGAGCAGTACTTC.

The chain links TRBV18 to TRBJ2-5; 7 bases map to TRBD1. This CDR3 has 15 residues. V shed 5 bases, J shed 5 bases, and the junction held 11 bases outside the gene matches. Per the germline V gene, CDR1 is KGHSH and CDR2 is LQKENI. The DNA of the CDR3 is TGTGCCAGCTCAACCCGGGACAGACGAGGCGAGACCCAGTACTTC. The encoded protein is CASSTRDRRGETQYF.

This clone was recorded once. The V and J genes are TRBV24-1 and TRBJ2-1; 10 bases align to TRBD2. This CDR3 comprises 19 residues. Germline V gives CDR1 KGHDR, CDR2 SFDVKD. V trimming: 12 bases; J trimming: 10 bases; junction bases outside the gene matches: 29. CDR3 residues: CAANSGRILLLQATGEQFF. The DNA for the CDR3 is TGTGCCGCCAATAGCGGGAGGATCCTACTCCTACAAGCCACTGGGGAGCAGTTCTTC.

The chain carries TRBV5-1 and TRBJ1-4, with 9 bases that match TRBD1. The V gene's germline CDR1 is SGHRS and CDR2 YFSETQ. V lost 0 bases, J lost 8 bases, and 8 bases stayed unmatched. This CDR3 has 16 amino acids. CDR3 nucleotides: TGCGCCAGCAGCTTGGCCCCCGGGACAGGGAAAGAAAAACTGTTTTTT. Translation: CASSLAPGTGKEKLFF.

In this sample, this clone turned up a few times. The gene calls are TRBV18 and TRBJ1-1, with a possible D match to TRBD1 (5 bases). Germline CDR1 and CDR2: KGHSH and LQKENI. This CDR3 spans 16 amino acids. The V end lost 1 base, the J end lost 1 base, and 13 bases lay between the germline ends. The CDR3 DNA reads TGTGCCAGCTCACCACAGGGGAACTTGGGGAACACTGAAGCTTTCTTT. It codes for CASSPQGNLGNTEAFF.

V usage is TRBV28 and J usage is TRBJ1-2, with 7 bases identical to TRBD1. J gave up 4 bases and V 6 bases, and 8 bases lay outside the gene matches. CDR1 is MDHEN and CDR2 is SYDVKM in the germline V gene. This CDR3 is built from 14 residues. CDR3 nucleotides: TGTGCCAGCAGCTCGACAGGGCAAGTCTATGGCTACACCTTC. Its translation: CASSSTGQVYGYTF.

The V gene is TRBV12-2, the J gene TRBJ2-5; TRBD2 is the table's D call and was not checked against the DNA. TRBV12-2 is an annotated pseudogene. CDR3 length: 17 amino acids. The CDR3 bases are TGTGCAAGTCCTACTAGCGGGGGGCCCCACCTCCAAGAGACCCAGTACTTC. It codes for CASPTSGGPHLQETQYF.

This chain links TRBV28 with TRBJ1-3, with no clear D. CDR1 is MDHEN, CDR2 SYDVKM, per germline. V dropped 8 bases and J dropped 0 bases, with 14 bases sitting between them. This CDR3 contains 15 residues. The CDR3, as DNA: TGTGCCAGCCTGGAAAGCGGAAACTCTGGAAACACCATATATTTT. Encoded protein: CASLESGNSGNTIYF. Together with reference TRBV28 and TRBJ1-3, the CDR3 gives the full variable domain: DVKVTQSSRYLVKRTGEKVFLECVQDMDHENMFWYRQDPGLGLRLIYFSYDVKMKEKGDIPEGYSVSREKKERFSLILESASTNQTSMYLCASLESGNSGNTIYFGEGSWLTVV.

V usage is TRBV6-2 or TRBV6-3 and J usage is TRBJ2-1; 10 bases agree with TRBD2. V trimming: 0 bases; J trimming: 5 bases; junction bases outside the gene matches: 10. Germline CDR1 MNHEY, CDR2 SVGEGT. The CDR3 contains 18 residues. CDR3 in amino acids: CASSYSILAGALDNEQFF. CDR3 nucleotides: TGTGCCAGCAGTTACTCGATTCTAGCGGGAGCATTGGACAATGAGCAGTTCTTC.

The CDR3 coding sequence is TGTGCCAGCAGCTTGAGGGGGGGCCCCACAGATACGCAGTATTTT. This codes for CASSLRGGPTDTQYF. This chain uses TRBV7-8 with TRBJ2-3, with D perhaps matching TRBD2 (7 bases). The CDR3 contains 15 residues. Trimming took off 3 bases at V and 2 bases at J, with 12 bases between the two ends. Looked up from germline, CDR1 is SGHVS and CDR2 is FQNEAQ.

The CDR3 is CASSATKASGSYEQYF. The CDR3 DNA reads TGTGCCAGCAGCGCCACCAAGGCTAGCGGCTCCTACGAGCAGTACTTC. The V and J genes are TRBV7-9 and TRBJ2-7; TRBD2 matches at 7 bases. CDR1 is SEHNR, CDR2 FQNEAQ, per germline (reference sequence). V lost 5 bases, J lost 0 bases, and 10 bases stayed unmatched. This CDR3 comprises 16 residues.

CDR3 coding DNA: TGTGCCAGCAGCCAAGATCGGCTAGCGGGGGATACGCAGTATTTT. Translation gives CASSQDRLAGDTQYF. V and J are TRBV3-1 (or the pseudogene TRBV3-2) and TRBJ2-3; 9 bases line up with TRBD2. The V gene's germline CDR1 is LGHDT and CDR2 YNNKEL (reference sequence). The CDR3 sequence is 15 residues long. V lost 0 bases, J lost 6 bases, and 4 bases stayed unmatched.

The CDR3 protein is CASSTQNTEAFF. The CDR3 bases are TGTGCCAGCAGTACACAGAACACTGAAGCTTTCTTT. This chain uses TRBV28 with TRBJ1-1, with D unclear. Trimming took off 5 bases at V and 1 base at J, with 5 bases between the two ends. Germline assignment: CDR1 MDHEN and CDR2 SYDVKM. This CDR3 contains 12 residues.

The gene calls are TRBV5-4 and TRBJ2-7; 7 bases align to TRBD2. V gave up 1 base and J gave up 1 base; unmatched junction bases: 2. Germline CDR1 is SGHNT and CDR2 is YYREEE (reference sequence). The CDR3 has 14 amino acids. The CDR3 sequence is CASSLSGTSYEQYV. As DNA, the CDR3 is TGTGCCAGCAGCTTGAGCGGGACTTCCTACGAGCAGTACGTC.

This clone was seen only a few times. This chain uses TRBV5-5 with TRBJ1-2, with 7 bases fitting TRBD1. Per germline, CDR1 SGHKS and CDR2 YYEKEE (reference sequence). This CDR3 region has 16 residues. V lost 0 bases to trimming and J lost 6 bases; unmatched junction nucleotides: 11. This CDR3 reads CASSLAPQEGANGYTF. CDR3 in DNA: TGTGCCAGCAGCTTGGCCCCGCAGGAGGGGGCTAATGGCTACACCTTC.

A single count supports this clone. The gene calls are TRBV2 and TRBJ2-2; a possible D gene is TRBD1 (6 bases). The V and J ends lost 9 bases and 13 bases respectively, with 24 bases between them. Germline V lookup: CDR1 SNHLY, CDR2 FYNNEI. The CDR3 covers 14 residues. The CDR3 coding sequence is TGTGCCAGTTCGAGCCAGGGGCCTAGAAAGGGGCTGTTTTTT. Amino acid sequence: CASSSQGPRKGLFF. Combining the CDR3 with reference TRBV2 and TRBJ2-2 gives the whole variable domain EPEVTQTPSHQVTQMGQEVILRCVPISNHLYFYWYRQILGQKVEFLVSFYNNEISEKSEIFDDQFSVERPDGSNFTLKIRSTKLEDSAMYFCASSSQGPRKGLFFGEGSRLTVL.